This T cell receptor beta chain was observed in a study of cytomegalovirus exposure and HLA in healthy donors. General observations from the study: Later work found that TCR association rates differed between HLA loci; DRB1 had the most and HLA-C the fewest. TCR beta chain V- and J-gene trimming was linked, in a later analysis, to a missense variant in DCLRE1C.

Comment on this clone: The antigen is undetermined.

Use of 60 Vbeta and 13 Jbeta primers characterized the PCR. The data were produced by immunoSEQ multiplex PCR, yet TCRdb's version contains in-frame clones alone and is incomplete. Here the sample spans more than 90,000 clones, more than 75% being singletons. The CDR3 has 15 amino acids. Trimming removed 6 bases from V and 1 base from J, with 13 bases in between. Germline CDR1 reads KGHSH; CDR2 reads LQKENI. The specimen sequenced was PBMCs. The sequence was collected from a woman aged 60 to 75 in good health and CMV-seronegative. V is TRBV18 and J is TRBJ1-5; D is undetermined. The CDR3 loop is CASSRDAGSNQPQHF. Written as DNA, the CDR3 is TGTGCCAGCTCTCGCGACGCGGGGAGCAATCAGCCCCAGCATTTT.